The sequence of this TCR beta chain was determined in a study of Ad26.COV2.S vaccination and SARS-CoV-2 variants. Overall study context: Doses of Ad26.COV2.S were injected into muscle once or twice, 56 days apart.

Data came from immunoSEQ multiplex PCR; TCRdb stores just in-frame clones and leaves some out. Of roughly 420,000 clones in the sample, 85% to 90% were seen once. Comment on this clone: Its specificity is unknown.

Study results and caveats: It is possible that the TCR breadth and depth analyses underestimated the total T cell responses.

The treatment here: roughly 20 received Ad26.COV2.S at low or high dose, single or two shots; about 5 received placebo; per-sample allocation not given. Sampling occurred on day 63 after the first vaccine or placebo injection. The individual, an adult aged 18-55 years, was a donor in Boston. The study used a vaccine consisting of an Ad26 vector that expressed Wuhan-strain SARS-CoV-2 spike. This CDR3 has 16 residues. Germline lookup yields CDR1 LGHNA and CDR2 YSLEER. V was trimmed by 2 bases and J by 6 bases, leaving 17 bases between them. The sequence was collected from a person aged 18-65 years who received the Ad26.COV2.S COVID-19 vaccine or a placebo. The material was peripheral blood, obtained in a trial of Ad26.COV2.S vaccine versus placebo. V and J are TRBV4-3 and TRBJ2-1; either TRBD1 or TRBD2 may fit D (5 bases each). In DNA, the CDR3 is TGCGCCAGCAGCCAACCTCTTCAGGGACGAATCAATGAGCAGTTCTTC. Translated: CASSQPLQGRINEQFF.